The 24 T cell receptor beta chains below were found in one sample sequenced in a study of T cell responses to AZD1222 COVID-19 vaccine. Generated by immunoSEQ multiplex PCR, the TCRdb table keeps only in-frame clones and is missing some. The sample carries some 150,000 clones, 88% recorded once. Source: peripheral blood, taken on day 0 of AZD1222 vaccination. All receptors come from an adult in good health.

The V and J genes are TRBV11-2 and TRBJ1-1; 7 nucleotides match TRBD1. The CDR3 extends over 13 amino acids. V dropped 4 bases and J dropped 5; count of bases not matched to a gene: 4. In germline, CDR1 is SGHAT, CDR2 FQNNGV. DNA of the CDR3: TGTGCCAGCAGCTCACAGGGGTGGACTGAAGCTTTCTTT. This translates into CASSSQGWTEAFF.

The chain is built from TRBV29-1 and TRBJ1-1; D remains ambiguous. V lost 4 bases and J 1 base, leaving 7 bases between the germline ends. The CDR3 is 12 residues long. The germline V gene has CDR1 SQVTM and CDR2 ANQGSEA. Here the CDR3 reads CSVVKGNTEAFF. The CDR3 coding sequence is TGCAGCGTTGTCAAGGGGAACACTGAAGCTTTCTTT. Full variable domain (missing parts from reference TRBV29-1 and TRBJ1-1): SAVISQKPSRDICQRGTSLTIQCQVDSQVTMMFWYRQQPGQSLTLIATANQGSEATYESGFVIDKFPISRPNLTFSTLTVSNMSPEDSSIYLCSVVKGNTEAFFGQGTRLTVV.

This clone was counted only a few times. V usage is TRBV7-3 and J usage is TRBJ1-1; D is ambiguous. From germline, CDR1 is SGHTA and CDR2 FQGTGA. The CDR3 has 14 residues. The V gene lost 3 bases and the J gene lost 4 bases, with 12 bases spanning the gap. As DNA, the CDR3 is TGTGCCAGCAGCTTTTCGAACGGAGGCACTGAAGCTTTCTTT. Translating gives CASSFSNGGTEAFF.

J is TRBJ2-5 and V is TRBV9; 7 bases align to TRBD2. The trim removed 3 bases at V and 1 base at J, leaving 6 bases unmatched. CDR3 length equals 15 residues. Germline values: CDR1 SGDLS, CDR2 YYNGEE. The DNA for the CDR3 is TGTGCCAGCAGCGCCGCGGGCGGGAGCCAAGAGACCCAGTACTTC. This sequence encodes CASSAAGGSQETQYF.

This CDR3 is CASLLWLSHTGELFF. CDR3 nucleotides: TGTGCCAGTCTCCTATGGTTATCGCACACCGGGGAGCTGTTTTTT. J is TRBJ2-2 and V is TRBV19; D gene ambiguous. CDR3 size: 15 residues. Germline V CDR1 and CDR2: LNHDA, SQIVND (reference sequence). The germline V and J ends were trimmed by 8 bases and 3 bases, with 16 bases remaining between them. The entire variable domain, with the rest obtained from reference TRBV19 and TRBJ2-2, is as follows: DGGITQSPKYLFRKEGQNVTLSCEQNLNHDAMYWYRQDPGQGLRLIYYSQIVNDFQKGDIAEGYSVSREKKESFPLTVTSAQKNPTAFYLCASLLWLSHTGELFFGEGSRLTVL.

This clone has only one observation. This chain's CDR3 is CASSIRQGGREQYF. CDR3 DNA sequence: TGTGCCAGCAGTATACGACAGGGAGGGCGCGAGCAGTACTTC. This rearrangement joins TRBV28 to TRBJ2-7; D tentatively reads TRBD1 or TRBD2 (7 bases each). The V gene's germline CDR1 is MDHEN and CDR2 SYDVKM. The length of the CDR3 is 14 residues. V was trimmed by 5 bases and J by 6 bases, leaving 17 bases between them.

The chain employs TRBV6-5 and TRBJ2-5; D might be TRBD1 or TRBD2, each matching 7 bases. CDR3 length equals 13 residues. The V end was cut by 5 bases, the J end by 5 bases, with 12 bases between. The germline V gene encodes CDR1 MNHEY and CDR2 SVGAGI. The CDR3 region has the DNA TGTGCCAGCAGTAGACAGGGAGGGGAGACCCAGTACTTC. It codes for CASSRQGGETQYF.

V is TRBV7-7 and J is TRBJ1-5; D may be TRBD1 (5 bases). Germline values: CDR1 SSHAT, CDR2 FNYEAQ (reference sequence). The V and J ends lost 2 bases and 0 bases respectively, with 8 bases between them. The CDR3 loop spans 15 amino acids. Here the CDR3 DNA reads TGTGCCAGCAGCTTACGTGGGGGTAGCAATCAGCCCCAGCATTTT. It yields the protein CASSLRGGSNQPQHF.

This clone showed up just once. V gene TRBV5-1 combines with J gene TRBJ1-1, with 8 nucleotides matching TRBD1. V trimming: 2 bases; J trimming: 3 bases; junction bases outside the gene matches: 6. Germline CDR1 reads SGHRS; CDR2 reads YFSETQ. This CDR3 contains 15 residues. The CDR3 protein is CASSFQGARDTEAFF. CDR3 sequence (DNA): TGCGCCAGCAGCTTTCAGGGGGCGCGGGACACTGAAGCTTTCTTT.

The chain has TRBV18 and TRBJ1-6, with no clear D. V was clipped by 6 bases and J by 7 bases, with 13 bases between them. Germline CDR1 and CDR2: KGHSH and LQKENI. The length of the CDR3 is 14 residues. The DNA of the CDR3 is TGTGCCAGCTCGCAAGAAGAACTGAATTCACCCCTCCACTTT. This translates into CASSQEELNSPLHF.

The rearrangement links TRBV11-2 to TRBJ2-2; possibly TRBD1 or TRBD2 for D (5 bases each). The length of the CDR3 is 16 residues. V was pared by 4 bases and J by 4 bases, with 16 bases between. The germline gives CDR1 SGHAT, CDR2 FQNNGV. The CDR3 bases are TGTGCCAGCAGCTCCTACGTTTTAGGGACCACCGGGGAGCTGTTTTTT. Translating gives CASSSYVLGTTGELFF.

This chain connects TRBV9 to TRBJ2-2; the D is unclear. The V gene lost 1 base and the J gene lost 4 bases, with 8 bases spanning the gap. The CDR3 is made up of 14 amino acids. CDR1 and CDR2 (germline): SGDLS, YYNGEE. Here the CDR3 DNA reads TGTGCCAGCAGCGTATTCCAGTTCACCGGGGAGCTGTTTTTT. Translation gives CASSVFQFTGELFF.

The V call is TRBV28, the J call TRBJ2-7; the match to TRBD1 covers 8 bases. Germline values: CDR1 MDHEN, CDR2 SYDVKM. This CDR3 has 15 amino acids. V shed 3 bases and J 5 bases; nucleotides not matched to a gene: 9. CDR3 coding DNA: TGTGCCAGCAGTTTTGACGGGACAGGATTTAACGAGCAGTACTTC. Its translation is CASSFDGTGFNEQYF. The complete variable domain, with remaining parts taken from reference TRBV28 and TRBJ2-7, reads DVKVTQSSRYLVKRTGEKVFLECVQDMDHENMFWYRQDPGLGLRLIYFSYDVKMKEKGDIPEGYSVSREKKERFSLILESASTNQTSMYLCASSFDGTGFNEQYFGPGTRLTVT.

The chain couples TRBV27 to TRBJ1-1; D gene unclear. V gave up 6 bases and J gave up 4 bases, with 12 bases separating them. Looked up from germline, CDR1 is MNHEY and CDR2 is SMNVEV (reference sequence). CDR3 size: 13 residues. The CDR3 DNA is TGTGCCAGCAGCCTCAATTTATTCACTGAAGCTTTCTTT. Protein product: CASSLNLFTEAFF.

A few counts support this clone. V gene TRBV7-2 combines with J gene TRBJ1-1, with 7 bases lining up with TRBD1. Germline V gene sequence: CDR1 SGHTA, CDR2 FQGNSA. The CDR3 runs 15 residues. Unmatched junction bases numbered 8, after V lost 3 bases and J lost 4 bases. The CDR3 DNA reads TGTGCCAGCAGCTTTAAAAAGGGGGCGGGCACTGAAGCTTTCTTT. Protein product: CASSFKKGAGTEAFF.

The chain joins TRBV14 to TRBJ2-2; D perhaps matches TRBD2 (6 bases). The CDR3 is made up of 14 amino acids. With 2 bases removed from V and 6 bases from J, the gap between germline ends came to 10 bases. CDR1 and CDR2 from the germline V gene are SGHDN and FVKESK. In nucleotides, the CDR3 is TGTGCCAGCAGCCAACGGGGCGGGGCCGGGGAGCTGTTTTTT. Translating it yields CASSQRGGAGELFF.

The chain couples TRBV19 to TRBJ2-3; D unresolved. Germline CDR1 reads LNHDA; CDR2 reads SQIVND (reference sequence). V was cut by 6 bases and J by 2 bases, with 12 bases left in between. The CDR3 covers 14 residues. CDR3 sequence: CASRGRSLTDTQYF. The DNA for the CDR3 is TGTGCCAGTAGGGGCCGGAGTCTCACAGATACGCAGTATTTT.

The chain is built from TRBV15 and TRBJ1-1; D is uncertain. V lost 5 bases and J lost 5, with 18 bases in between. The CDR3 is 15 residues long. CDR1 LNHNV and CDR2 YYDKDF come from the germline V gene (reference sequence). CDR3 amino acids: CATSPDPDTGTEAFF. The DNA of the CDR3 is TGTGCCACCAGCCCCGACCCCGACACGGGTACTGAAGCTTTCTTT.

The chain has TRBV18 and TRBJ2-2; 10 bases are a match to TRBD1. V lost 2 bases to trimming and J lost 4 bases; unmatched junction nucleotides: 4. Germline CDR1 KGHSH, CDR2 LQKENI. This CDR3 contains 16 residues. In DNA form, the CDR3 reads TGTGCCAGCTCACCAAGGACAGGGGGTAGCACCGGGGAGCTGTTTTTT. Residues: CASSPRTGGSTGELFF.

This chain's CDR3 is CASSLVPRTSGVETQYF. In nucleotides, the CDR3 is TGTGCCAGCAGCTTAGTCCCGAGGACTAGCGGGGTAGAGACCCAGTACTTC. The genes are TRBV7-2 and TRBJ2-5; 12 bases agree with TRBD2. Trimming at V came to 1 base and at J to 4 bases, leaving 7 bases not matched to a gene. The CDR3 consists of 17 residues. Germline CDR1 and CDR2: SGHTA and FQGNSA.

The chain carries TRBV6-6 and TRBJ1-1; D is uncertain. The CDR3 covers 12 residues. Trimming stripped 4 bases from V and 7 bases from J, with 10 bases between. From germline, CDR1 is MNHNY and CDR2 SVGAGI (reference sequence). CDR3 nucleotides: TGTGCCAGCAGTTTGGGCCAGCTTGAAGCTTTCTTT. Its translation is CASSLGQLEAFF.

This clone occurred a few times. The chain couples TRBV2 to TRBJ2-2; 11 bases agree with TRBD2. The germline V gene encodes CDR1 SNHLY and CDR2 FYNNEI. The J segment lost 4 bases and the V segment lost 10 bases, leaving 11 bases of the junction unmatched. The CDR3 is 16 amino acids. The CDR3 region has the DNA TGTGCCATACAAAAGTTCGGACTAGCGGGCACCGGGGAGCTGTTTTTT. Translation gives CAIQKFGLAGTGELFF. Based on the CDR3 plus reference TRBV2 and TRBJ2-2, the full variable domain is EPEVTQTPSHQVTQMGQEVILRCVPISNHLYFYWYRQILGQKVEFLVSFYNNEISEKSEIFDDQFSVERPDGSNFTLKIRSTKLEDSAMYFCAIQKFGLAGTGELFFGEGSRLTVL.

The V call is TRBV5-1, the J call TRBJ1-1; D is uncertain. Germline CDR1 is SGHRS and CDR2 is YFSETQ. CDR3 length: 14 residues. V gave up 5 bases and J gave up 0 bases, with 11 bases separating them. The CDR3 DNA reads TGCGCCAGCAGATTCGACACCATGAACACTGAAGCTTTCTTT. It specifies CASRFDTMNTEAFF.

The rearrangement joins TRBV19 to TRBJ2-5; 15 nucleotides align to TRBD2. Germline CDR1 and CDR2: LNHDA and SQIVND (reference sequence). The CDR3 has 15 residues. The junction had 1 base not matched to a gene; V was cut back by 3 bases and J by 5 bases. The CDR3 region has the DNA TGTGCCAGTAGTATGGGGACTAGCGGGGGGGAGACCCAGTACTTC. This translates into CASSMGTSGGETQYF. The whole variable domain, remainder taken from reference TRBV19 and TRBJ2-5, is DGGITQSPKYLFRKEGQNVTLSCEQNLNHDAMYWYRQDPGQGLRLIYYSQIVNDFQKGDIAEGYSVSREKKESFPLTVTSAQKNPTAFYLCASSMGTSGGETQYFGPGTRLLVL.